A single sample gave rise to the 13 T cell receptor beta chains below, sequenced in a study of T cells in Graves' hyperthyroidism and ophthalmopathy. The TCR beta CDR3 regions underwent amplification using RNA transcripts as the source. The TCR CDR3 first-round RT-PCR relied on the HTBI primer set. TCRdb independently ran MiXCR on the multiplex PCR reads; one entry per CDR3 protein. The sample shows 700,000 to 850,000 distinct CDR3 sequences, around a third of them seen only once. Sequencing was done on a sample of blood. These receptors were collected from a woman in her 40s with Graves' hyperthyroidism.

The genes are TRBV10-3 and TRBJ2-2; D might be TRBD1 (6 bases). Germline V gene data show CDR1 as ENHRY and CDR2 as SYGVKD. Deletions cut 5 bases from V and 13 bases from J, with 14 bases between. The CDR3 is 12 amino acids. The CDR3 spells CAISNTGIGLFF. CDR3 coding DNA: TGTGCCATCAGTAATACAGGGATTGGGCTGTTTTTT.

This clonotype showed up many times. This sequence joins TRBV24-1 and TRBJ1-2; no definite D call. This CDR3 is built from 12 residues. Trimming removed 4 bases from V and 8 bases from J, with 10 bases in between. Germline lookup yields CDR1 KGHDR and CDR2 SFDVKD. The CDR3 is CATSEYGRGYTF. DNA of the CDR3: TGTGCCACCAGTGAATACGGGAGGGGCTACACCTTC.

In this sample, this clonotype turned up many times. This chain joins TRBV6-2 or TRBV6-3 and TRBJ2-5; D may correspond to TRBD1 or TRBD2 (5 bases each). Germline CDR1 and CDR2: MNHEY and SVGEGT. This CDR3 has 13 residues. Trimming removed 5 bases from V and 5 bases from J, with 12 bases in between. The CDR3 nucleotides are TGTGCCAGCAGTGGGGACGGTAGTGAGACCCAGTACTTC. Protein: CASSGDGSETQYF.

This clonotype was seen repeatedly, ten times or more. The DNA for the CDR3 is TGTGCCAGTAGTCACCAACCCCGCTCCTACGAGCAGTACTTC. As protein: CASSHQPRSYEQYF. The V call is TRBV19, the J call TRBJ2-7; D unresolved. The germline gives CDR1 LNHDA, CDR2 SQIVND (reference sequence). The CDR3 covers 14 residues. The V end was cut by 5 bases, the J end by 0 bases, with 11 bases between. Together with reference TRBV19 and TRBJ2-7, the CDR3 gives the full variable domain: DGGITQSPKYLFRKEGQNVTLSCEQNLNHDAMYWYRQDPGQGLRLIYYSQIVNDFQKGDIAEGYSVSREKKESFPLTVTSAQKNPTAFYLCASSHQPRSYEQYFGPGTRLTVT.

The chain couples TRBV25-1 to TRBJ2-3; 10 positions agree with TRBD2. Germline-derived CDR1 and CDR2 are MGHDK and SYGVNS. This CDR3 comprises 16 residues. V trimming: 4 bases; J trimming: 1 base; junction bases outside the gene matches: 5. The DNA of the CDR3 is TGTGCCAGCAGTGGAGCGGGGGGGCTAGGCACAGATACGCAGTATTTT. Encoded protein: CASSGAGGLGTDTQYF.

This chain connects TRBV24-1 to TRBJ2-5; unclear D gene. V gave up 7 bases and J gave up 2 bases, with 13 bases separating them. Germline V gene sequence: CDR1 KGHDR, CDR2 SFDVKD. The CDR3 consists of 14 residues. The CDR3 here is CATSAQSQQETQYF. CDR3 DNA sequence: TGTGCCACCAGCGCACAGAGCCAGCAAGAGACCCAGTACTTC.

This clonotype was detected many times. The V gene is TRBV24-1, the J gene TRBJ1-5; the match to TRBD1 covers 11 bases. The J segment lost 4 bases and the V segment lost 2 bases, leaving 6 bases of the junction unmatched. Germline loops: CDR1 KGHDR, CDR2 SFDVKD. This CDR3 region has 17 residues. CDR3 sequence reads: CATSDSGQGAYNQPQHF. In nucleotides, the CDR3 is TGTGCCACCAGTGATTCCGGACAGGGGGCGTATAATCAGCCCCAGCATTTT.

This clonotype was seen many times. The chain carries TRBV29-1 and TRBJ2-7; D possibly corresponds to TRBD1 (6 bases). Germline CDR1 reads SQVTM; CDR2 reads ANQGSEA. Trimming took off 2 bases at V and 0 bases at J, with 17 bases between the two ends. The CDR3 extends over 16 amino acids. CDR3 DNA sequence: TGCAGCGTTGAAACCACAGGGCGGAGAAGCTCCTACGAGCAGTACTTC. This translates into CSVETTGRRSSYEQYF.

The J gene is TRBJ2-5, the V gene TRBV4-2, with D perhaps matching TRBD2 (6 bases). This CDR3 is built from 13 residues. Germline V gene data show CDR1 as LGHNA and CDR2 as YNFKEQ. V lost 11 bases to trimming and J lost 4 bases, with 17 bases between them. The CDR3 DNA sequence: TGTGCCTGGAGCGTCAAAGCGGGAGAGACCCAGTACTTC. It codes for CAWSVKAGETQYF.

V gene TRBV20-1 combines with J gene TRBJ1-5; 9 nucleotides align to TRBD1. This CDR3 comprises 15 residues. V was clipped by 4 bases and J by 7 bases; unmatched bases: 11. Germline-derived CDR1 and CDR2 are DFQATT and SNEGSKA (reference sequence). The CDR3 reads CSANGYGTGYQPQHF. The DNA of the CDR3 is TGCAGTGCTAACGGGTACGGGACAGGGTACCAGCCCCAGCATTTT.

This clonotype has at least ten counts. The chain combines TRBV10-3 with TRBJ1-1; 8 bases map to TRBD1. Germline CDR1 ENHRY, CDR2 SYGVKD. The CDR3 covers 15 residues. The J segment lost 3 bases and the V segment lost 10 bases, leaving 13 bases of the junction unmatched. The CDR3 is CASSREGTGHTEAFF. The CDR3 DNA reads TGTGCCAGCTCCCGGGAAGGGACAGGTCACACTGAAGCTTTCTTT.

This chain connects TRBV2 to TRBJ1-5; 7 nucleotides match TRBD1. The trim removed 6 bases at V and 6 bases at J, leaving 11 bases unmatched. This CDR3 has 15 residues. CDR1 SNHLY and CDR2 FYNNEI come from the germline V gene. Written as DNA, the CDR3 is TGTGCCAGCAGCCTAGGAGCCGGGACAGTTCAGCCCCAGCATTTT. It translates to CASSLGAGTVQPQHF.

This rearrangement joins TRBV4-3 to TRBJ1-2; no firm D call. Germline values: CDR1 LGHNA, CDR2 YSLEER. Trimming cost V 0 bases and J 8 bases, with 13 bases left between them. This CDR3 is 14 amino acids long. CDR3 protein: CASSQEARLNGYTF. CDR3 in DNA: TGCGCCAGCAGCCAAGAAGCCCGGCTTAACGGCTACACCTTC.